This note documents a single TCR beta chain sequence. Its target is unknown. These data are taken from a study of a mutant IDH1 vaccine in newly diagnosed glioma. The sample's time point: week 23, last vaccination. Mutant IDH1 20-mer peptide, at 300 ug, made up each vaccine dose, with topical imiquimod. There are 17 residues in the CDR3. J was trimmed by 2 bases and V by 4 bases; bases with no gene match: 12. From germline, CDR1 is SQVTM and CDR2 ANQGSEA. Sequencing was performed with immunoSEQ multiplex PCR; in TCRdb, only in-frame clones are kept and a portion is missing. The sample has tens of thousands of clones; 75% to 90% are singletons.

This clonotype was obtained from a man aged 40-50 years with glioma. The specimen was PBMCs, collected from a glioma patient whose treatment included an IDH1 peptide vaccine. V gene TRBV29-1 combines with J gene TRBJ2-2; 8 nucleotides line up with TRBD2. CDR3 loop: CSVAGASGFENTGELFF. In DNA, the CDR3 is TGCAGCGTTGCGGGGGCTAGCGGGTTCGAAAACACCGGGGAGCTGTTTTTT.